The T cell receptor beta chain described here comes from a study of human T cells and chemical hapten exposure. The study's findings and limits: As the donors had alopecia, their immune response may differ from healthy people's.

Time point defined: patch test 3, about 24 weeks after DPC sensitization. Treatment denoted: therapeutic diphenylcyclopropenone sensitization with weekly scalp DPC. Unfractionated whole blood was the source from which total RNA was extracted. Trimming cost V 0 bases and J 1 base; bases outside gene matches: 4. This CDR3 comprises 15 residues. Germline CDR1 SGHRS, CDR2 YFSETQ. This clonotype was seen repeatedly, ten times or more. The antigen remains undetermined. Each CDR3 protein gets one entry after TCRdb re-called the RACE reads with MiXCR. The sample holds more than 35,000 distinct CDR3 sequences, roughly 13% seen once.

This chain connects TRBV5-1 to TRBJ2-7; 7 bases match TRBD1. Sequenced here: whole blood, sampled in connection with sensitization to the hapten diphenylcyclopropenone (DPC). This sequence originates from a woman between 40 and 55 years old with alopecia areata. Some clones in this sample may be carry-over from other donors' samples. CDR3 loop: CASSLAGTASYEQYF. CDR3 bases: TGCGCCAGCAGCTTGGCCGGGACAGCTTCCTACGAGCAGTACTTC. The whole variable domain, remainder taken from reference TRBV5-1 and TRBJ2-7, is KAGVTQTPRYLIKTRGQQVTLSCSPISGHRSVSWYQQTPGQGLQFLFEYFSETQRNKGNFPGRFSGRQFSNSRSEMNVSTLELGDSALYLCASSLAGTASYEQYFGPGTRLTVT.